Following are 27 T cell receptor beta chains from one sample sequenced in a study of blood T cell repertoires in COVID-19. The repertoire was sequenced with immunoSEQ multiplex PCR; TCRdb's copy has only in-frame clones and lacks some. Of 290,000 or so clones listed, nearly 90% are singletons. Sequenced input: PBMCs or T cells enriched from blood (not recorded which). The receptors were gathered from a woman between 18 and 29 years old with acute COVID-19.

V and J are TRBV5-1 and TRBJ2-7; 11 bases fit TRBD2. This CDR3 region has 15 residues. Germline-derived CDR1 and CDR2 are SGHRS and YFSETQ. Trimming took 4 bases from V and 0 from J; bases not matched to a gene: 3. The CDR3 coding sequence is TGCGCCAGCAGCAGCGGGACTAGCGGCTCCTACGAGCAGTACTTC. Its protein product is CASSSGTSGSYEQYF.

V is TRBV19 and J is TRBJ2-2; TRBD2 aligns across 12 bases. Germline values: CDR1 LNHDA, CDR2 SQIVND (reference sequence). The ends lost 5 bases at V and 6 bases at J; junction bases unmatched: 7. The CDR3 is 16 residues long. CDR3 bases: TGTGCCAGTAGTGGCCTAGCGGGAGGGTTCGCCGGGGAGCTGTTTTTT. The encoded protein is CASSGLAGGFAGELFF. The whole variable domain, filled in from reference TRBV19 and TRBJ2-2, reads DGGITQSPKYLFRKEGQNVTLSCEQNLNHDAMYWYRQDPGQGLRLIYYSQIVNDFQKGDIAEGYSVSREKKESFPLTVTSAQKNPTAFYLCASSGLAGGFAGELFFGEGSRLTVL.

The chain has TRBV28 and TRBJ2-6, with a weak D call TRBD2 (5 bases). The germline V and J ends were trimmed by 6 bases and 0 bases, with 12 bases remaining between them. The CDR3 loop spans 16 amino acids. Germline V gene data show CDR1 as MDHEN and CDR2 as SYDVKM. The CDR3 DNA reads TGTGCCAGCAGATTCCCCGCGGGCTCTGGGGCCAACGTCCTGACTTTC. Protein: CASRFPAGSGANVLTF.

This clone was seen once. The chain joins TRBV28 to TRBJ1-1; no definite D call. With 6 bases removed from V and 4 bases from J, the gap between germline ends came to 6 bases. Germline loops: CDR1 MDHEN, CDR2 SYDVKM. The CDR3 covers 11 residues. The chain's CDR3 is CASRQTTEAFF. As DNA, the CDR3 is TGTGCCAGCAGACAGACCACTGAAGCTTTCTTT.

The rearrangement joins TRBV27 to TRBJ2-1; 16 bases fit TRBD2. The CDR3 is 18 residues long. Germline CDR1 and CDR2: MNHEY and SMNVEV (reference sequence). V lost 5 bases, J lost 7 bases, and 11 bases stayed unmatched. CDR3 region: CASSPRVGTSGRENEQFF. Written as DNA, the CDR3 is TGTGCCAGCAGTCCCCGGGTGGGGACTAGCGGGAGGGAGAATGAGCAGTTCTTC.

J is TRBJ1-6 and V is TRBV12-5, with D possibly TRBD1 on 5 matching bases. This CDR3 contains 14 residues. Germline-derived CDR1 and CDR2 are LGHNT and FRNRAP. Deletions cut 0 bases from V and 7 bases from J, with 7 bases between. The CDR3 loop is CASGLVAGNSPLHF. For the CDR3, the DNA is TGTGCTAGTGGTTTGGTCGCAGGGAATTCACCCCTCCACTTT.

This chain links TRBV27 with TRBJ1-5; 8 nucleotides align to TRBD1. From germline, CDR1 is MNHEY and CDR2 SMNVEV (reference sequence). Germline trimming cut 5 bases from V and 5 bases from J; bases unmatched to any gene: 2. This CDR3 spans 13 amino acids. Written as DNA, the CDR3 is TGTGCCAGCAGTGACAGGGGCCATCAGCCCCAGCATTTT. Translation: CASSDRGHQPQHF.

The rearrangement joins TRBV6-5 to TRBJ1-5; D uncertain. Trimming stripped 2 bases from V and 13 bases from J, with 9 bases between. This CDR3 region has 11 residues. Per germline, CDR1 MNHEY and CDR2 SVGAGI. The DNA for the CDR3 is TGTGCCAGCAGTTACGGAGCCTCTCAGCATTTT. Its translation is CASSYGASQHF.

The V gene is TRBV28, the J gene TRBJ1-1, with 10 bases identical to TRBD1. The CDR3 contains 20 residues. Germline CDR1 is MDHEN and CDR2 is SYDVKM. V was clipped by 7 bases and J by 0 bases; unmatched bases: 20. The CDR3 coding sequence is TGTGCCAGCAACCCCGAGGACCCCCGCGGACAGGGGGAGTTGAACACTGAAGCTTTCTTT. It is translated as CASNPEDPRGQGELNTEAFF. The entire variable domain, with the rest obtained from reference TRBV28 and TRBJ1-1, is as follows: DVKVTQSSRYLVKRTGEKVFLECVQDMDHENMFWYRQDPGLGLRLIYFSYDVKMKEKGDIPEGYSVSREKKERFSLILESASTNQTSMYLCASNPEDPRGQGELNTEAFFGQGTRLTVV.

Here the CDR3 reads CASGPGLAGGPETQYF. CDR3 sequence (DNA): TGTGCTAGTGGTCCCGGACTAGCGGGAGGGCCCGAGACCCAGTACTTC. This chain joins TRBV12-5 and TRBJ2-5; 15 bases agree with TRBD2. Germline assignment: CDR1 LGHNT and CDR2 FRNRAP. Losses at the gene ends were 5 bases for V and 5 bases for J; bases not matched to a gene: 6. The CDR3 runs 16 residues.

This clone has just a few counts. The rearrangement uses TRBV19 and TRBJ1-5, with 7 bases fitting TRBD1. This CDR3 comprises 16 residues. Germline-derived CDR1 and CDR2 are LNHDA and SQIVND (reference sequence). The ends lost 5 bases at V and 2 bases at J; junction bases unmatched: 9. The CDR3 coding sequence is TGTGCCAGTAGTGCGGCACCGACAGGGCGCAATCAGCCCCAGCATTTT. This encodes CASSAAPTGRNQPQHF.

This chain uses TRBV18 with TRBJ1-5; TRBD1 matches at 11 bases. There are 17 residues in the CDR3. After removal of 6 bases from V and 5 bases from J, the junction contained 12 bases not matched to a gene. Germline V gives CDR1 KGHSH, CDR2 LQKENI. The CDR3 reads CASSPFPGTGGDQPQHF. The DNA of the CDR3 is TGTGCCAGCTCTCCCTTTCCCGGGACAGGGGGGGATCAGCCCCAGCATTTT.

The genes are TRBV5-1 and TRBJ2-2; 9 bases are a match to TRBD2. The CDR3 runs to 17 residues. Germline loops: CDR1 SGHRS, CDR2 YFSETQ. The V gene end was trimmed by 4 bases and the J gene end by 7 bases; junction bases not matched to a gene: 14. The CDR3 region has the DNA TGCGCCAGCAGCACCGGTGGAGTAGCGGGAGCGGTCGGGGAGCTGTTTTTT. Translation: CASSTGGVAGAVGELFF.

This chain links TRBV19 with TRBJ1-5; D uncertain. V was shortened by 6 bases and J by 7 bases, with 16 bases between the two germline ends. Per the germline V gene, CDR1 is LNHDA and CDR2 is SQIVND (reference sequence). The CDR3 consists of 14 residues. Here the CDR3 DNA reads TGTGCCAGTAGACCCCTGGGCAGTCCCCAGCCCCAGCATTTT. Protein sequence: CASRPLGSPQPQHF.

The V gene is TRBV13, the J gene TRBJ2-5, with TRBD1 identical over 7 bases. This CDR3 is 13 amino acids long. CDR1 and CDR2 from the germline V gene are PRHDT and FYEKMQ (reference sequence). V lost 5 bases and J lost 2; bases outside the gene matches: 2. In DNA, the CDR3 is TGTGCCAGCAGCGAACAGGGGCAAGAGACCCAGTACTTC. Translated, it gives CASSEQGQETQYF.

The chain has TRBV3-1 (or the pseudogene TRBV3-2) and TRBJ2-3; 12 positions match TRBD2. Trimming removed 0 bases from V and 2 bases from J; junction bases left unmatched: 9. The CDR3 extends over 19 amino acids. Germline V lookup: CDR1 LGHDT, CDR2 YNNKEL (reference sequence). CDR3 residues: CASSQDPTTSGRPTDTQYF. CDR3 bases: TGTGCCAGCAGCCAAGATCCTACCACTAGCGGGAGGCCCACAGATACGCAGTATTTT.

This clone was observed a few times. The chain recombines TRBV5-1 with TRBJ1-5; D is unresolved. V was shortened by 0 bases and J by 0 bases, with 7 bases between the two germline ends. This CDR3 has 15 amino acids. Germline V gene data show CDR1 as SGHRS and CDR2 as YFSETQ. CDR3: CASSLGLYSNQPQHF. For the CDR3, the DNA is TGCGCCAGCAGCTTGGGGCTGTATAGCAATCAGCCCCAGCATTTT.

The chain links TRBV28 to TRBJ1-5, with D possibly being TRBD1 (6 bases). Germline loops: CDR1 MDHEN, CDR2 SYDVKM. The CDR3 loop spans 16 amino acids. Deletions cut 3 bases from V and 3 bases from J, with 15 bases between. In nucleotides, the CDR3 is TGTGCCAGCAGTTTTATCGGGGTGGGGGCCAATCAGCCCCAGCATTTT. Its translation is CASSFIGVGANQPQHF.

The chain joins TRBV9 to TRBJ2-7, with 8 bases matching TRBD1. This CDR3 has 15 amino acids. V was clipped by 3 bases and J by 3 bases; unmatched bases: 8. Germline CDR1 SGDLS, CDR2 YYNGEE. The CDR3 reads CASSASLGQDYEQYF. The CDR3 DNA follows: TGTGCCAGCAGCGCGAGCCTGGGACAGGACTACGAGCAGTACTTC.

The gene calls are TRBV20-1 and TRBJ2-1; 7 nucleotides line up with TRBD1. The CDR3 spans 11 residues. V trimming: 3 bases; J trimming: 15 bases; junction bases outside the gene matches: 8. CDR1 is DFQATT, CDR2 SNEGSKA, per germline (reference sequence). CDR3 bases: TGCAGTGCTAGTCCCGACAGGGAATTGTTCTTC. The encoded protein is CSASPDRELFF.

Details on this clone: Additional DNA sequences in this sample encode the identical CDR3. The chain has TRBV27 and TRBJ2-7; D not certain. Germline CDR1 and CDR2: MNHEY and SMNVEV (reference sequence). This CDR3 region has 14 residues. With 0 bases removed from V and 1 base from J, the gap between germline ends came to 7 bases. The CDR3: CASSLSGGSYEQYF. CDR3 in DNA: TGTGCCAGCAGTTTATCTGGCGGTTCCTACGAGCAGTACTTC.

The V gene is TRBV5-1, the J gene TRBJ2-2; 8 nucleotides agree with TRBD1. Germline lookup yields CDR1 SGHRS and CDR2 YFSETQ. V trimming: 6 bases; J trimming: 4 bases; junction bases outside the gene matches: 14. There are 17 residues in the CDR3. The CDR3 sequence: CASNPRAGGIGTGELFF. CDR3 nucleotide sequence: TGCGCCAGCAATCCCCGGGCAGGGGGCATCGGCACCGGGGAGCTGTTTTTT.

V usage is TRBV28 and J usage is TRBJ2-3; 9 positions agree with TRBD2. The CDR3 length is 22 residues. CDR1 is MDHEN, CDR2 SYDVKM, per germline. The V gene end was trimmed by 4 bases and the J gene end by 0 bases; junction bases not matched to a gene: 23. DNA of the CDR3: TGTGCCAGCAGTTCTCTTGGGGTGCTTAGCGGGAGACCCTATCCTAGCACAGATACGCAGTATTTT. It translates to CASSSLGVLSGRPYPSTDTQYF. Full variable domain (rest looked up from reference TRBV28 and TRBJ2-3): DVKVTQSSRYLVKRTGEKVFLECVQDMDHENMFWYRQDPGLGLRLIYFSYDVKMKEKGDIPEGYSVSREKKERFSLILESASTNQTSMYLCASSSLGVLSGRPYPSTDTQYFGPGTRLTVL.

This chain's CDR3 is CASSLDPGANEQFF. CDR3 DNA sequence: TGCGCCAGCAGCTTGGATCCGGGAGCCAATGAGCAGTTCTTC. The V call is TRBV5-1, the J call TRBJ2-1; D is perhaps TRBD2 (6 bases). Germline V gene lookup returns CDR1 SGHRS and CDR2 YFSETQ. V was clipped by 0 bases and J by 6 bases, with 10 bases between them. The CDR3 sequence is 14 residues long.

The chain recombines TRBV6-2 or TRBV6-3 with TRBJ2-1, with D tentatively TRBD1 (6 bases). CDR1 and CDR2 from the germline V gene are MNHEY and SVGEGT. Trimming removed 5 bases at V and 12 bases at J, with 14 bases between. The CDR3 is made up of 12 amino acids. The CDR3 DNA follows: TGTGCCAGCAGTCAGGGGCCTAGGGGGCAGTTCTTC. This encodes CASSQGPRGQFF.

The CDR3 nucleotides are TGTGCCAGCTCCCAGGGACAGACCTTGAATCAGCCCCAGCATTTT. As protein: CASSQGQTLNQPQHF. The genes are TRBV18 and TRBJ1-5; 7 bases match TRBD1. CDR1 and CDR2 (germline): KGHSH, LQKENI. The junction had 9 bases not matched to a gene; V was cut back by 6 bases and J by 4 bases. This CDR3 contains 15 residues.

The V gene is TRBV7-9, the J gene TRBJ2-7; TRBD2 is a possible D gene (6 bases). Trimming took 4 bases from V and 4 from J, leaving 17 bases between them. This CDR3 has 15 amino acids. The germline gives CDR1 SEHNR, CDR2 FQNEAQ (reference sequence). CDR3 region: CASSSDYEAVYEQYF. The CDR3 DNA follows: TGTGCCAGCAGCTCGGACTACGAGGCGGTTTACGAGCAGTACTTC.